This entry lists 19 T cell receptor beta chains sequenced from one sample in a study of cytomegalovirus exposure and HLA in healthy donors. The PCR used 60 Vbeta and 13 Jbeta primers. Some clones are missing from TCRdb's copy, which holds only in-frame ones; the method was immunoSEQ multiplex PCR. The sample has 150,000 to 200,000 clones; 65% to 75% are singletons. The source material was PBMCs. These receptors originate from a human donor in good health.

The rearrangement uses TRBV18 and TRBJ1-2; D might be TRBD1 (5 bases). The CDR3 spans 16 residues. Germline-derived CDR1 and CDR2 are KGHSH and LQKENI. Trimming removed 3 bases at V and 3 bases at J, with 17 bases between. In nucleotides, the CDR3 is TGTGCCAGCTCACCTAGTGCGGGGACGGTCGACTATGGCTACACCTTC. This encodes CASSPSAGTVDYGYTF.

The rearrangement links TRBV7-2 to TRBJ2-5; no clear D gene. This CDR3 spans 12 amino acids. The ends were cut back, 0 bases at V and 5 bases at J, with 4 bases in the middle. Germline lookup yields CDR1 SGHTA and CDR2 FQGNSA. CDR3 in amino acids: CASSLARETQYF. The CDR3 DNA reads TGTGCCAGCAGCTTAGCTCGGGAGACCCAGTACTTC.

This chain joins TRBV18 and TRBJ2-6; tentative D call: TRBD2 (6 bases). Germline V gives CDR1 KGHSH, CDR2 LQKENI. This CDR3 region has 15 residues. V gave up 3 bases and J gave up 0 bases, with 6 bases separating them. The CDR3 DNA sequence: TGTGCCAGCTCACCGACTAGCTCTGGGGCCAACGTCCTGACTTTC. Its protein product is CASSPTSSGANVLTF.

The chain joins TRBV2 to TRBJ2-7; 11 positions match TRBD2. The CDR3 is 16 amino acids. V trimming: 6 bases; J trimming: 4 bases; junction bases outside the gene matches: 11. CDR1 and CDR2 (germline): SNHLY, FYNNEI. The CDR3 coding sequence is TGTGCCAGCAGAGACCTTAGCGGGGGGGCCTTTTACGAGCAGTACTTC. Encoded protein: CASRDLSGGAFYEQYF.

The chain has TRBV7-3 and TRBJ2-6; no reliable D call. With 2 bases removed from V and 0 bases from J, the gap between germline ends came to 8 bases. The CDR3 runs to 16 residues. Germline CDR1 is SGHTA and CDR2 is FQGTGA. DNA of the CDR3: TGTGCCAGCAGCTTATCTTCAGGCTCTGGGGCCAACGTCCTGACTTTC. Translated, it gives CASSLSSGSGANVLTF.

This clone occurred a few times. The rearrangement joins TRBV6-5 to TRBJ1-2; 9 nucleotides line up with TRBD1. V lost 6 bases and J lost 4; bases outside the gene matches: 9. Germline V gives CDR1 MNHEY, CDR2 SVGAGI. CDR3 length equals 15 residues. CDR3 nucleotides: TGTGCCAGCAGGGAAACAGGGGGCTTGGGCTATGGCTACACCTTC. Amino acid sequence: CASRETGGLGYGYTF.

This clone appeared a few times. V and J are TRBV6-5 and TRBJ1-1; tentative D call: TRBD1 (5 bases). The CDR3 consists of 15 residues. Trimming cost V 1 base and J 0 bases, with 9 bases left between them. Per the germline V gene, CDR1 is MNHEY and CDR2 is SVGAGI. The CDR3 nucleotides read TGTGCCAGCAGTTACTTAGACAGCTTGAACACTGAAGCTTTCTTT. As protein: CASSYLDSLNTEAFF.

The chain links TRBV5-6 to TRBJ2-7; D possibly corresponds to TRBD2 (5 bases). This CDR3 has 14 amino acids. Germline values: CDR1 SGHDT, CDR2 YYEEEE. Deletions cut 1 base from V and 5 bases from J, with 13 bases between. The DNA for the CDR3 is TGTGCCAGCAGCTTGCGGAGAGGGCGCGACGAGCAGTACTTC. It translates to CASSLRRGRDEQYF.

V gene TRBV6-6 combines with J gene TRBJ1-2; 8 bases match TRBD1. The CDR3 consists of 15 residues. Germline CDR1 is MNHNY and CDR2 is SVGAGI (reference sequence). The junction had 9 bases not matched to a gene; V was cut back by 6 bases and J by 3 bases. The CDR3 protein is CASRTHRGIDYGYTF. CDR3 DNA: TGTGCCAGCAGGACCCACAGGGGGATTGACTATGGCTACACCTTC.

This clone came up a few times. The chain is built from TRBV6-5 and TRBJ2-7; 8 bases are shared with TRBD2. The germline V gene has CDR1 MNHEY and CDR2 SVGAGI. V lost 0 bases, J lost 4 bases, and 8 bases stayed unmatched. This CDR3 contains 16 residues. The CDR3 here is CASSYSGGATYYEQYF. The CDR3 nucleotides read TGTGCCAGCAGTTACTCCGGGGGGGCCACCTATTACGAGCAGTACTTC.

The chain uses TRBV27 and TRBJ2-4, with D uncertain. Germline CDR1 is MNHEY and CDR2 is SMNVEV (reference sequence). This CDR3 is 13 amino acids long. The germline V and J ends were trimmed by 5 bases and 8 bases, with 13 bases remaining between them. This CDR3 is CASSSLPNDIQYF. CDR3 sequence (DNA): TGTGCCAGCAGTAGCCTCCCGAACGACATTCAGTACTTC.

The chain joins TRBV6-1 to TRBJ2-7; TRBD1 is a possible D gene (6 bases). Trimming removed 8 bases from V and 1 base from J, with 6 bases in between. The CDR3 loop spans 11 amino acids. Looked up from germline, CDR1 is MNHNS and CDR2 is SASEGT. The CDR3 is CASGQSYEQYF. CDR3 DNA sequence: TGTGCCAGCGGACAGTCCTACGAGCAGTACTTC.

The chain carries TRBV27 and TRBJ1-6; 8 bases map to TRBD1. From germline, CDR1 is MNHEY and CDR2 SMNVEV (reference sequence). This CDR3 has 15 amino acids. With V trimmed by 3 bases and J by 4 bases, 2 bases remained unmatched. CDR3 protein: CASSFRQGYNSPLHF. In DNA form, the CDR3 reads TGTGCCAGCAGTTTCCGACAGGGGTATAATTCACCCCTCCACTTT.

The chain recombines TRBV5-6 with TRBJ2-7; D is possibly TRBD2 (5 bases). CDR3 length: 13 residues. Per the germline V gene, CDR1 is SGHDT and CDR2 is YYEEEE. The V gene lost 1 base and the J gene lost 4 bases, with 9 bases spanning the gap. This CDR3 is CASSLIRGYEQYF. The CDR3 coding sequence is TGTGCCAGCAGCTTGATCCGGGGTTACGAGCAGTACTTC.

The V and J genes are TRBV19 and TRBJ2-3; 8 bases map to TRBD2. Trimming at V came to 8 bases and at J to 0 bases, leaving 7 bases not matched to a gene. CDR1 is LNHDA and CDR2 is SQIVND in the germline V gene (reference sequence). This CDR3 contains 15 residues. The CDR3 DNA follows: TGTGCCAGTCGAATCGGGGGGGTAAGCACAGATACGCAGTATTTT. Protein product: CASRIGGVSTDTQYF.

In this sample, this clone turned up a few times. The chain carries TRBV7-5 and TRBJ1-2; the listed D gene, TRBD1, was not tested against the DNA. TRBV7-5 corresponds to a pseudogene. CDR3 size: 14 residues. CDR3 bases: TGTGCCAGAAGCTCTACAGTCTTTTACTATGGCTACACCTTC. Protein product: CARSSTVFYYGYTF.

CDR3 nucleotides: TGTGCTAGTGAAGGGCACAGGACAGGGCCCGCGCTGAGCTATGGCTACACCTTC. Translating it yields CASEGHRTGPALSYGYTF. The chain carries TRBV12-5 and TRBJ1-2; 8 bases are shared with TRBD1. Germline values: CDR1 LGHNT, CDR2 FRNRAP. V lost 7 bases and J lost 4; bases outside the gene matches: 20. CDR3 length: 18 amino acids.

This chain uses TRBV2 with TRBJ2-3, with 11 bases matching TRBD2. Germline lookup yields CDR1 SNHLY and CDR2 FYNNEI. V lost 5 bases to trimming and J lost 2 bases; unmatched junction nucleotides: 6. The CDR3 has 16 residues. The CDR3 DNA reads TGTGCCAGCAGTTCCCTAGCGGGGGGCTCCACAGATACGCAGTATTTT. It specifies CASSSLAGGSTDTQYF.

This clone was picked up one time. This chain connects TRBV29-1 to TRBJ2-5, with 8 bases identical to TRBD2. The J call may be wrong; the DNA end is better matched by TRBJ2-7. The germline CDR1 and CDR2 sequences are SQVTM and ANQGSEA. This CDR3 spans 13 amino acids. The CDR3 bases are TGCAGCGTTACAGCGGGGGACACATACGAGCAGTACTTC. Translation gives CSVTAGDTYEQYF.